What follows describes a single T cell receptor (beta chain). This CDR3 has 14 amino acids. The germline V and J ends were trimmed by 8 bases and 4 bases, with 18 bases remaining between them. Germline CDR1 SQVTM, CDR2 ANQGSEA. This sample stems from a study of cytomegalovirus exposure and HLA in healthy donors. PCR employed 60 Vbeta and 13 Jbeta primers. Generated by immunoSEQ multiplex PCR, the TCRdb table keeps only in-frame clones and is missing some. The table has approximately 67,000 clones, 75% to 90% seen once; the top ten hold about 12%. The origin of this receptor is a woman aged 25 to 45 in good health and CMV-seropositive. Sequencing used PBMCs. The chain is built from TRBV29-1 and TRBJ2-1; maybe TRBD2 (6 bases). The CDR3 protein is CSLGRGRFYNEQFF. The CDR3 coding sequence is TGCAGCTTGGGACGGGGGAGGTTTTACAATGAGCAGTTCTTC.